The 30 T cell receptor beta chains reported below all come from one sample, sequenced in a study of CD8 T cells in ankylosing spondylitis. What these receptors recognize is not known. TCRdb independently ran MiXCR on the 5' RACE reads; one entry per CDR3 protein. The sample consists of 650,000 to 800,000 distinct CDR3 sequences, under 20% of them appearing once. Overall study findings and caveats: Ankylosing spondylitis blood appeared to carry a characteristic TCR beta motif of roughly eight highly homologous variants.

The sequencing input was blood, either unsorted or a sorted T cell fraction (not recorded which). These receptors came from a male donor with ankylosing spondylitis.

The chain carries TRBV27 and TRBJ2-7, with D perhaps matching TRBD2 (5 bases). The CDR3 runs to 14 residues. V was cut by 6 bases and J by 4 bases, with 16 bases left in between. Germline CDR1 reads MNHEY; CDR2 reads SMNVEV (reference sequence). The CDR3 spells CASSSSLRPYEQYF. The CDR3 DNA follows: TGTGCCAGCAGCTCTAGCCTGCGGCCGTACGAGCAGTACTTC.

This clonotype was counted a few times. The chain recombines TRBV5-1 with TRBJ1-2; D is unclear. Trimming cost V 0 bases and J 6 bases, with 9 bases left between them. CDR1 SGHRS and CDR2 YFSETQ come from the germline V gene. The CDR3 runs to 13 residues. The CDR3 coding sequence is TGCGCCAGCAGCTTGGAAGGGCAGAATGGCTACACCTTC. Translation gives CASSLEGQNGYTF. Filled out from reference TRBV5-1 and TRBJ1-2, the complete variable domain reads KAGVTQTPRYLIKTRGQQVTLSCSPISGHRSVSWYQQTPGQGLQFLFEYFSETQRNKGNFPGRFSGRQFSNSRSEMNVSTLELGDSALYLCASSLEGQNGYTFGSGTRLTVV.

The CDR3 bases are TGCGCCAGCAGCCCCCCGGCGCCGGCTGGGGCCAACGTCCTGACTTTC. This translates into CASSPPAPAGANVLTF. This rearrangement joins TRBV5-1 to TRBJ2-6; D call uncertain. The CDR3 has 16 residues. Trimming left V 4 bases short and J 2 bases short, with 13 bases between. Germline CDR1 reads SGHRS; CDR2 reads YFSETQ.

The table lists this clonotype with a few counts. The CDR3: CASSPWTGGPDTEAFF. The CDR3 DNA reads TGTGCCAGCAGCCCCTGGACAGGGGGCCCGGACACTGAAGCTTTCTTT. This chain joins TRBV14 and TRBJ1-1; 11 bases map to TRBD1. The CDR3 runs 16 residues. Germline values: CDR1 SGHDN, CDR2 FVKESK. V was clipped by 4 bases and J by 3 bases; unmatched bases: 7.

This clonotype came up a few times. This sequence joins TRBV12-3 or TRBV12-4 and TRBJ2-7, with TRBD2 as a possible D gene (7 bases). The CDR3 covers 16 residues. V lost 4 bases and J lost 5, with 21 bases in between. CDR3 amino acids: CASSSSLGGGWNEQYF. CDR3 DNA sequence: TGTGCCAGCAGTTCCTCCCTGGGGGGGGGCTGGAACGAGCAGTACTTC.

This clonotype was observed a few times. The chain couples TRBV7-9 to TRBJ1-6, with D possibly TRBD1 on 5 matching bases. Germline CDR1 SEHNR, CDR2 FQNEAQ (reference sequence). V was pared by 3 bases and J by 9 bases, with 9 bases between. The CDR3 totals 13 residues. This CDR3 is CASSLEGTSPLHF. The CDR3 DNA follows: TGTGCCAGCAGCTTGGAGGGGACTTCACCCCTCCACTTT. Full variable domain (missing parts from reference TRBV7-9 and TRBJ1-6): DTGVSQNPRHKITKRGQNVTFRCDPISEHNRLYWYRQTLGQGPEFLTYFQNEAQLEKSRLLSDRFSAERPKGSFSTLEIQRTEQGDSAMYLCASSLEGTSPLHFGNGTRLTVT.

In its sample, this clonotype was seen a few times. The genes are TRBV27 and TRBJ1-6; no definite D call. Trimming left V 4 bases short and J 12 bases short, with 13 bases between. Looked up from germline, CDR1 is MNHEY and CDR2 is SMNVEV (reference sequence). CDR3 length: 13 amino acids. CDR3: CASSSEERLPLHF. In nucleotides, the CDR3 is TGTGCCAGCAGTTCGGAGGAGCGTTTACCCCTCCACTTT.

This clonotype turned up a few times. The CDR3 loop reads CASSVPDFLQDYEQYF. The CDR3 nucleotides are TGTGCCAGCAGCGTTCCCGACTTCCTCCAAGACTACGAGCAGTACTTC. V usage is TRBV21-1 and J usage is TRBJ2-7; TRBD1, the D gene given by the table, was not confirmed from the DNA. TRBV21-1 is a pseudogene segment. CDR3 length equals 16 residues.

This chain connects TRBV7-8 to TRBJ2-1; 9 bases match TRBD2. CDR3 length: 20 amino acids. J was trimmed by 7 bases and V by 0 bases; bases with no gene match: 19. The germline CDR1 and CDR2 sequences are SGHVS and FQNEAQ. CDR3 coding DNA: TGTGCCAGCAGCTTAGCGGGGTGGCGGGGGGGCCTTCTGGTGGATAATGAGCAGTTCTTC. Its translation: CASSLAGWRGGLLVDNEQFF. The whole variable domain, filled in from reference TRBV7-8 and TRBJ2-1, reads GAGVSQSPRYKVAKRGQDVALRCDPISGHVSLFWYQQALGQGPEFLTYFQNEAQLDKSGLPSDRFFAERPEGSVSTLKIQRTQQEDSAVYLCASSLAGWRGGLLVDNEQFFGPGTRLTVL.

Only one count was recorded for this clonotype. This chain joins TRBV12-3 or TRBV12-4 and TRBJ2-3, with D unclear. The CDR3 spans 13 residues. V dropped 3 bases and J dropped 8 bases, with 12 bases sitting between them. CDR3 sequence (DNA): TGTGCCAGCAGTTTTTGGTCTGTGGTTACGCAGTATTTT. It specifies CASSFWSVVTQYF.

The chain couples TRBV29-1 to TRBJ2-7; D is ambiguous. The CDR3 totals 12 residues. Between the trimmed V and J ends, which lost 0 bases and 3 bases, there was a span of 6 bases. In germline, CDR1 is SQVTM, CDR2 ANQGSEA. As DNA, the CDR3 is TGCAGCGTTGAAGAAGGGATCTACGAGCAGTACTTC. It specifies CSVEEGIYEQYF.

This clonotype showed up just a few times. V and J are TRBV15 and TRBJ2-7; D remains ambiguous. The germline CDR1 and CDR2 sequences are LNHNV and YYDKDF (reference sequence). V was shortened by 5 bases and J by 2 bases, with 13 bases between the two germline ends. The CDR3 is 14 amino acids. CDR3 loop: CATSGWQDAYEQYF. Here the CDR3 DNA reads TGTGCCACCAGCGGTTGGCAGGATGCCTACGAGCAGTACTTC.

This clonotype occurred a few times. The chain links TRBV3-1 to TRBJ2-5, with TRBD2 matching over 9 bases. Trimming removed 0 bases from V and 4 bases from J; junction bases left unmatched: 15. CDR3 size: 19 residues. CDR1 is LGHDT, CDR2 YNNKEL, per germline (reference sequence). CDR3 in DNA: TGTGCCAGCAGCCAAGAACCGGCGCAAGCGGGGGGATTAAGAGAGACCCAGTACTTC. It yields the protein CASSQEPAQAGGLRETQYF.

The rearrangement joins TRBV12-3 or TRBV12-4 to TRBJ2-5; 9 nucleotides match TRBD2. The CDR3 is 16 residues long. Losses at the gene ends were 1 base for V and 9 bases for J; bases not matched to a gene: 12. The CDR3 DNA reads TGTGCCAGCAGTTTAGGACTAGCGGCCACCCAGGGGGCCCAGTACTTC. This codes for CASSLGLAATQGAQYF.

This clonotype has ten or more counts. The J gene is TRBJ2-1, the V gene TRBV7-8, with unresolved D. The CDR3 contains 13 residues. CDR1 SGHVS and CDR2 FQNEAQ come from the germline V gene. The V end was cut by 4 bases, the J end by 6 bases, with 10 bases between. CDR3 amino acids: CASSSERGNEQFF. The CDR3 bases are TGTGCCAGCAGCTCGGAGCGAGGCAATGAGCAGTTCTTC.

This clonotype was recorded a few times. The CDR3 DNA is TGTGCCACCAGTGATTTGAGAGACTACAATGAGCAGTTCTTC. As protein: CATSDLRDYNEQFF. The chain carries TRBV24-1 and TRBJ2-1; D not resolved. CDR1 and CDR2 (germline): KGHDR, SFDVKD. The CDR3 contains 14 residues. Deletions cut 0 bases from V and 3 bases from J, with 5 bases between.

The chain recombines TRBV10-3 with TRBJ2-1, with 12 bases aligning to TRBD2. V trimming: 11 bases; J trimming: 9 bases; junction bases outside the gene matches: 14. The CDR3 sequence is 15 residues long. Germline V gene lookup returns CDR1 ENHRY and CDR2 SYGVKD. CDR3 protein: CAFSGGLAGGGEQFF. The CDR3 DNA reads as TGTGCCTTCTCCGGAGGCCTAGCGGGAGGGGGTGAGCAGTTCTTC.

This clonotype was counted a few times. The rearrangement uses TRBV28 and TRBJ2-3, with TRBD2 identical over 10 bases. J gave up 1 base and V 4 bases, and 5 bases lay outside the gene matches. There are 16 residues in the CDR3. CDR1 is MDHEN and CDR2 is SYDVKM in the germline V gene. The CDR3 coding sequence is TGTGCCAGCAGTTATCAAGCGGGAGGGCGCACAGATACGCAGTATTTT. This encodes CASSYQAGGRTDTQYF.

Only a few counts were recorded for this clonotype. The chain links TRBV20-1 to TRBJ2-5, with 9 bases lining up with TRBD2. With V trimmed by 2 bases and J by 7 bases, 5 bases remained unmatched. Germline CDR1 reads DFQATT; CDR2 reads SNEGSKA (reference sequence). This CDR3 region has 13 residues. The CDR3 DNA reads as TGCAGTGCTAGACAGCGGGAGGTGGGGACCCAGTACTTC. This gives the protein CSARQREVGTQYF.

The rearrangement joins TRBV7-9 to TRBJ2-7, with 8 bases that match TRBD1. The CDR3 has 16 residues. Germline CDR1 SEHNR, CDR2 FQNEAQ (reference sequence). Unmatched junction bases numbered 15, after V lost 5 bases and J lost 6 bases. The DNA of the CDR3 is TGTGCCAGCAGCCTCCCCGGGACAGGCGCCCGCTCCGAGCAGTACTTC. Amino acid sequence: CASSLPGTGARSEQYF.

This clonotype was found a few times. This chain uses TRBV29-1 with TRBJ1-2; 11 positions agree with TRBD1. With 6 bases clipped from V and 7 bases from J, the junction kept 7 bases outside the gene matches. Looked up from germline, CDR1 is SQVTM and CDR2 is ANQGSEA. The CDR3 covers 13 residues. The CDR3 bases are TGCAGCGTCGGACAGGGGGCGGTCTCTGGCTACACCTTC. Translation: CSVGQGAVSGYTF.

This chain uses TRBV4-1 with TRBJ2-7, with TRBD1 matching over 8 bases. Trimming cost V 1 base and J 0 bases; bases outside gene matches: 5. The CDR3 covers 16 residues. Germline CDR1 and CDR2: MGHRA and YSYEKL. The CDR3 reads CASSQVQDRDSYEQYF. The CDR3 DNA sequence: TGCGCCAGCAGCCAAGTCCAGGACAGGGACTCCTACGAGCAGTACTTC.

The genes are TRBV4-3 and TRBJ2-7; D ambiguous. Germline V gene data show CDR1 as LGHNA and CDR2 as YSLEER. This CDR3 contains 13 residues. Trimming cost V 5 bases and J 6 bases, with 14 bases left between them. As DNA, the CDR3 is TGCGCCAGCAGCTGGGGTGGATCCGCCGAGCAGTACTTC. Translated: CASSWGGSAEQYF.

This rearrangement joins TRBV27 to TRBJ2-1; D possibly matches TRBD1 or TRBD2 (5 bases each). The germline V and J ends were trimmed by 2 bases and 2 bases, with 10 bases remaining between them. CDR1 MNHEY and CDR2 SMNVEV come from the germline V gene (reference sequence). The CDR3 spans 15 residues. Here the CDR3 DNA reads TGTGCCAGCAGTTTAGGGACGGACCCCTACAATGAGCAGTTCTTC. It is translated as CASSLGTDPYNEQFF.

This clonotype was observed a handful of times. The V and J genes are TRBV21-1 and TRBJ2-3. TRBV21-1 constitutes a pseudogene. The CDR3 is 13 residues long. CDR3 bases: TGTGCCAGCAGCTGGCGAGTAGCAGATACGCAGTATTTT. It yields the protein CASSWRVADTQYF.

In its sample, this clonotype was seen many times. The chain is built from TRBV12-3 or TRBV12-4 and TRBJ1-3; D call uncertain. V lost 1 base and J 4 bases, leaving 5 bases between the germline ends. The CDR3 length is 13 residues. The CDR3 coding sequence is TGTGCCAGCAGTTTAGAGGCCGGAAACACCATATATTTT. Residues: CASSLEAGNTIYF.

This chain links TRBV29-1 with TRBJ1-2; D is unclear. Trimming shortened V by 1 base and J by 6 bases, and 9 bases separated the two germline ends. The germline V gene has CDR1 SQVTM and CDR2 ANQGSEA. This CDR3 is 12 amino acids long. The CDR3 DNA follows: TGCAGCGTTGAAGCACCAGCGGATGGCTACACCTTC. It specifies CSVEAPADGYTF.

The chain uses TRBV4-1 and TRBJ1-1; the D is unclear. The length of the CDR3 is 14 residues. Per germline, CDR1 MGHRA and CDR2 YSYEKL. The germline V and J ends were trimmed by 1 base and 1 base, with 7 bases remaining between them. DNA of the CDR3: TGCGCCAGCAGCCAAGCTTATGGGAACACTGAAGCTTTCTTT. Amino acid sequence: CASSQAYGNTEAFF.

This clonotype was found a few times. CDR3 protein: CASSLGDRGPLSNQPQHF. The CDR3 nucleotides are TGCGCCAGCAGCTTGGGGGACAGGGGGCCTCTTAGCAATCAGCCCCAGCATTTT. This chain links TRBV5-1 with TRBJ1-5, with 12 bases that match TRBD1. V was clipped by 0 bases and J by 0 bases; unmatched bases: 4. CDR3 length: 18 amino acids. Germline V gene data show CDR1 as SGHRS and CDR2 as YFSETQ.

The genes are TRBV12-3 or TRBV12-4 and TRBJ1-3, with unresolved D. This CDR3 is 16 amino acids long. V lost 0 bases, J lost 3 bases, and 12 bases lay in between. The CDR3 here is CASSLATAVVGNTIYF. CDR3 DNA: TGTGCCAGCAGTTTAGCGACGGCAGTGGTTGGAAACACCATATATTTT.